Listed below are T cell receptor beta chains from one sample, sequenced in a study of shared clonotypes between healthy human individuals. Profiled with immunoSEQ multiplex PCR; TCRdb holds only in-frame clones, not every one. The sample lists roughly 1,500,000 clones; 95% to 99% were seen once. Sequencing input: naive CD4+ T cells sorted from blood. All receptors derive from a man younger than 40 in good health. CDR3s include the opening cysteine and the closing phenylalanine or tryptophan. The D gene is left open where the match is weak. Not every row has a clone size; where given, it reads once, few, many or a size class.

j_call,v_call,clone_size,d_call,cdr3_nt,cdr3_aa
TRBJ2-1,TRBV11-2,-,TRBD1,TGTGCCAGCAGCTTAACATCGGGACAGGGGAACAATGAGCAGTTCTTC,CASSLTSGQGNNEQFF
TRBJ2-2,TRBV6-6,once,-,TGTGCCAGCAGTTACACTCACCAGGGGACCGGGGAGCTGTTTTTT,CASSYTHQGTGELFF
TRBJ2-3,TRBV28,-,TRBD2,TGTGCCAGCAGTTTAAGGACTAGCGGGAGTAGGGATACGCAGTATTTT,CASSLRTSGSRDTQYF
TRBJ2-7,TRBV9,-,-,TGTGCCAGCAGCCCCGGGACACTCCATGGGTACGAGCAGTACTTC,CASSPGTLHGYEQYF
TRBJ1-2,TRBV5-4,-,-,TGTGCCAGCAGCTTGGTTGTTGGGAATGGCTACACCTTC,CASSLVVGNGYTF
TRBJ1-2,TRBV6-5,-,-,TGTGCCAGCAGTTACTCTGGGACGGGGGGCTACACCTTC,CASSYSGTGGYTF
TRBJ1-4,TRBV27,-,-,TGTGCCAGCAGTTTAGAACCCCCCGCAACTAATGAAAAACTGTTTTTT,CASSLEPPATNEKLFF
TRBJ2-7,TRBV6-5,-,TRBD1,TGTGCCAGCAAGTTGGGACAGGCGACCTACGAGCAGTACTTC,CASKLGQATYEQYF
TRBJ2-1,TRBV5-1,-,TRBD2,TGCGCCAGCAGCAGGGGACTAGCGGGTGGAAGCTCCTACAATGAGCAGTTCTTC,CASSRGLAGGSSYNEQFF
TRBJ2-1,TRBV5-8,-,-,TGTGCCAGCAGCTTGGTGCTGTCTAGCGTTGAGCAGTTCTTC,CASSLVLSSVEQFF
TRBJ2-6,TRBV9,-,TRBD1,TGTGCCAGCAGCTCTCAGGGGGTTGGGGCCAACGTCCTGACTTTC,CASSSQGVGANVLTF
TRBJ2-5,TRBV7-6,-,-,TGTGCCAGCAGCTTAAACGGGGGCCCGGAGACCCAGTACTTC,CASSLNGGPETQYF
TRBJ2-2,TRBV11-2,-,-,TGTGCCAGCAGCTTAGATTTCAGAGGGGCTAACACCGGGGAGCTGTTTTTT,CASSLDFRGANTGELFF
TRBJ2-1,TRBV9,-,-,TGTGCCAGCAGCGCCACCAGCGGTAGCTCCTACAATGAGCAGTTCTTC,CASSATSGSSYNEQFF
TRBJ1-1,TRBV5-8,-,TRBD1,TGTGCCAGCACTAACAGGGGAACAAACACTGAAGCTTTCTTT,CASTNRGTNTEAFF
TRBJ1-1,TRBV9,-,-,TGTGCCAGCAGCGTAGCTTTGGGGTCTGAAGCTTTCTTT,CASSVALGSEAFF
TRBJ1-5,TRBV6-6,few,-,TGTGCCACAAGAAGGGAGTATAGCAATCAGCCCCAGCATTTT,CATRREYSNQPQHF
TRBJ2-3,TRBV18,-,TRBD2,TGTGCCAGCTCACCACGAACCGGGACTAGCGGGAGCACAGATACGCAGTATTTT,CASSPRTGTSGSTDTQYF
TRBJ2-7,TRBV7-8,-,-,TGTGCCAGCAGCCCCCGTGGGGGTCCGTGGGGGCCCGCCGACTACGAGCAGTACTTC,CASSPRGGPWGPADYEQYF
TRBJ2-3,TRBV9,-,-,TGTGCCAGCAGCGTAGAGGCCAGTAGCACAGATACGCAGTATTTT,CASSVEASSTDTQYF
TRBJ2-1,TRBV19,-,TRBD1,TGTGCCAGTAGTTTGGACAGGGATCACAATGAGCAGTTCTTC,CASSLDRDHNEQFF
TRBJ1-2,TRBV4-3,-,-,TGCGCCAGCAGCCAAGGTGTCGGGGGGCAGGGCTATGGCTACACCTTC,CASSQGVGGQGYGYTF
TRBJ1-4,TRBV6-1,-,-,TGTGCCAGCCAGGGGACTGAAAAACTGTTTTTT,CASQGTEKLFF
TRBJ2-2,TRBV29-1,-,-,TGCAGCGCTTATCTGGGGGTCACCGGGGAGCTGTTTTTT,CSAYLGVTGELFF
TRBJ2-7,TRBV4-1,-,-,TGCGCCAGCAGCCTAAGCGGTGGATCCTACGAGCAGTACTTC,CASSLSGGSYEQYF
TRBJ1-2,TRBV19,-,-,TGTGCCAGTAGTAGCGTTCTCCTAACCTATGGCTACACCTTC,CASSSVLLTYGYTF
TRBJ1-5,TRBV28,once,-,TGTGCCAGCAGCTTCGGGGGCAGCAATCAGCCCCAGCATTTT,CASSFGGSNQPQHF
TRBJ2-7,TRBV4-3,-,-,TGCGCCAGCACCCAAGAAGGCCGGGGCCCCTACGAGCAGTACTTC,CASTQEGRGPYEQYF
TRBJ2-5,TRBV2,-,-,TGTGCCAGCAGAAGAACAGGGCGAGAGACCCAGTACTTC,CASRRTGRETQYF
TRBJ2-1,TRBV9,-,TRBD2,TGTGCCAGCACCTCCGGGGGGGGCCAGGAGGAGCAGTTCTTC,CASTSGGGQEEQFF
TRBJ2-1,TRBV7-2,-,TRBD2,TGTGCCAGCAGCCCTCTAGCGGGAGGCCCTGTCGAGTTCTTC,CASSPLAGGPVEFF
TRBJ2-3,TRBV27,once,TRBD2,TGTGCCAGCAGTTTAGTATTGACTAGCGGGAGAGCTCGAATTAGCACAGATACGCAGTATTTT,CASSLVLTSGRARISTDTQYF
TRBJ2-7,TRBV14,-,TRBD2,TGTGCCAGCAGCCAAGTGCTTAGCGGGAGCCCTCTCCCCCACGAGCAGTACTTC,CASSQVLSGSPLPHEQYF
TRBJ2-1,TRBV7-6,-,-,TGTGCCAGCAGCTTAGGTGCAATAGCTTACAATGAGCAGTTCTTC,CASSLGAIAYNEQFF
TRBJ2-2,TRBV5-1,-,-,TGCGCCAGCAGCCTTCGGGGACACAACACCGGGGAGCTGTTTTTT,CASSLRGHNTGELFF
TRBJ2-1,TRBV5-3,-,TRBD2,TGTGCCAGAAGCGGGCTAGCGGGAGTTCCCTACAATGAGCAGTTCTTC,CARSGLAGVPYNEQFF
TRBJ2-3,TRBV4-1,-,-,TGCGCCAGCAGCCGAATAGACAGTCGTAGCACAGATACGCAGTATTTT,CASSRIDSRSTDTQYF
TRBJ1-4,TRBV7-9,-,-,TGTGCCAGCAGCTTTTTGTCCCGAGGCAGTGAAAAACTGTTTTTT,CASSFLSRGSEKLFF
TRBJ1-5,TRBV25-1,-,TRBD1,TGTGCCATAAGGGGGACAGGGAATCAGCCCCAGCATTTT,CAIRGTGNQPQHF
TRBJ2-2,TRBV20-1,-,-,TGCAGTGCTCCGTACACCGGGGAGCTGTTTTTT,CSAPYTGELFF
TRBJ1-4,TRBV18,-,-,TGTGCCAGCTCTCAGGAGGGAAATGAAAAACTGTTTTTT,CASSQEGNEKLFF
TRBJ2-1,TRBV5-1,-,TRBD2,TGCGCCAGCAGCTCCCCGACTAGCGGGAGAATCTACAATGAGCAGTTCTTC,CASSSPTSGRIYNEQFF
TRBJ2-2,TRBV30,-,-,TGTGCCTGCAAGTTCAGGGCACCCGGGGAGCTGTTTTTT,CACKFRAPGELFF
TRBJ2-7,TRBV14,-,-,TGTGCCAGCAGCCAAGGGATCCTGGACGGCTGGGCCTTCTACGAGCAGTACTTC,CASSQGILDGWAFYEQYF
TRBJ1-5,TRBV9,-,-,TGTGCCAGCAGCGTAGGGGGGATCGGACAGCCCCAGCATTTT,CASSVGGIGQPQHF
TRBJ2-6,TRBV9,-,-,TGTGCCAGCAGAGCCACTGGGGCCAACGTCCTGACTTTC,CASRATGANVLTF
TRBJ1-1,TRBV6-5,-,TRBD1,TGTGCCAGCAGATGGGGACAGGGGAGAGAAGCTTTCTTT,CASRWGQGREAFF
TRBJ2-7,TRBV14,-,TRBD2,TGTGCCAGCAGCCAAGACGCTAGCGGGGCCTACGAGCAGTACTTC,CASSQDASGAYEQYF
TRBJ2-1,TRBV7-8,-,-,TGTGCCAGCAGCATCGCGGAGGCCCCCTACAATGAGCAGTTCTTC,CASSIAEAPYNEQFF
TRBJ2-5,TRBV11-2,-,-,TGTGCCAGCAGCTTAGCGGCTGAGACCCAGTACTTC,CASSLAAETQYF
TRBJ2-5,TRBV15,-,-,TGTGCCACCAAAAATCCGGGAGCACGTACGGAGACCCAGTACTTC,CATKNPGARTETQYF
TRBJ2-5,TRBV11-3,-,TRBD1,TGTGCCAGCAGCCGAAGGGGGCGGGCCAAAGAGACCCAGTACTTC,CASSRRGRAKETQYF
TRBJ2-5,TRBV6-5,-,TRBD1,TGTGCCAGCAGTACCAACCGGGACAGGGGTGAGACCCAGTACTTC,CASSTNRDRGETQYF
TRBJ2-5,TRBV28,-,TRBD2,TGTGCCAGCAGCTTCGGGGGTAGCGGGAGCCAAGAGACCCAGTACTTC,CASSFGGSGSQETQYF
TRBJ2-1,TRBV29-1,-,TRBD2,TGCAGCGGACGCGCGGGGCTAGCGGGGGCAGGGGAGCAGTTCTTC,CSGRAGLAGAGEQFF
TRBJ1-1,TRBV7-6,-,-,TGTGCCAGCAGCTTAACTCCAGGGACAAACACTGAAGCTTTCTTT,CASSLTPGTNTEAFF
TRBJ1-5,TRBV5-6,-,-,TGTGCCAGCAGCTTTGGCAGGGCCGCCAATCAGCCCCAGCATTTT,CASSFGRAANQPQHF
TRBJ2-6,TRBV7-9,-,TRBD1,TGTGCCAGCAGCGCCTACAGGGGTTCCGGGGCCAACGTCCTGACTTTC,CASSAYRGSGANVLTF
TRBJ2-1,TRBV5-1,-,-,TGCGCCAGCAGCTTCGAAAGAATATACAATGAGCAGTTCTTC,CASSFERIYNEQFF